This T cell receptor (beta chain) was recovered during a study of Ad26.COV2.S vaccination and SARS-CoV-2 variants. Study conclusions and caveats: Vaccine recipients had higher spike-specific TCR breadth than placebo recipients.

The treatment denotes: around 19 received Ad26.COV2.S at low or high dose, single or two shots; 5 received placebo; per-sample allocation not given. The study sampled participants on day 63 after the first vaccine or placebo injection. The donor's status was that of an adult aged 18-55 years in Boston. In the vaccine, an Ad26 vector expressed the SARS-CoV-2 spike of the Wuhan strain. To note about this clone: What it recognizes is unknown.

TCRdb's table, derived via immunoSEQ multiplex PCR, lists solely in-frame clones and lacks some. Seen here are around 320,000 clones, 87% observed once, and the top ten hold about 3.4%. The CDR3 is made up of 17 amino acids. Germline V gene sequence: CDR1 MNHEY, CDR2 SMNVEV (reference sequence). The V end lost 0 bases, the J end lost 0 bases, and 9 bases lay between the germline ends. The clonotype was recovered from a person between 18 and 65 years old who received the Ad26.COV2.S COVID-19 vaccine or a placebo. The specimen comprised peripheral blood, sampled in a trial of Ad26.COV2.S vaccine versus placebo. The gene calls are TRBV27 and TRBJ1-6; D remains unclear. The CDR3 region is CASSLSRGSSYNSPLHF. The CDR3 region has the DNA TGTGCCAGCAGTTTATCGCGTGGTTCCTCCTATAATTCACCCCTCCACTTT.